This TCR beta chain comes out of a study of intratumoral heterogeneity in liver cancer. Study context: Patients were mostly male, median age approximately 57 years.

Multiple geographically separated regions of the hepatocellular carcinoma nodule were sampled separately. Before surgical resection, these early-stage hepatocellular carcinoma patients received no treatment. Worth noting for this clone: Its antigen remains unidentified.

J gave up 12 bases and V 7 bases, and 24 bases lay outside the gene matches. CDR1 MGHRA and CDR2 YSYEKL come from the germline V gene. There are 19 residues in the CDR3. Study conclusions and caveats: Region b showed significantly fewer unique T-cell clonal expansions than region a.

Clones were read by immunoSEQ multiplex PCR, and TCRdb kept only the in-frame ones, dropping some. This sample has over 5,000 clones, with 55% found just once. The sequencing here drew on tumor tissue, taken before any cancer treatment. The chain employs TRBV4-1 and TRBJ2-1, with TRBD2 matching 13 bases. The clonotype was recovered from an older man with hepatocellular carcinoma. As DNA, the CDR3 is TGCGCCAGCAACAAACTAGCGGGGGGGCCGCCCTCCCTTCTTACTGGGCAGTTCTTC. Translating gives CASNKLAGGPPSLLTGQFF.